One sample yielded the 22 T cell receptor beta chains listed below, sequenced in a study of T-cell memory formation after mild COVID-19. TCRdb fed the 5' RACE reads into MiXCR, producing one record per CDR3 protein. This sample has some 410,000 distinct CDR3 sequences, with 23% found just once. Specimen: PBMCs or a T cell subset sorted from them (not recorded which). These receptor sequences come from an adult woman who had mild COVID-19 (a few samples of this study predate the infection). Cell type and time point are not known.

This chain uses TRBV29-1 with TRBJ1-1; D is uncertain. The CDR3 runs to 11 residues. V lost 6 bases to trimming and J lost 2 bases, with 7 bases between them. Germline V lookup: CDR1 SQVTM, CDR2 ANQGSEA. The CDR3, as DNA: TGCAGCGTAAACACAAACACTGAAGCTTTCTTT. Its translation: CSVNTNTEAFF.

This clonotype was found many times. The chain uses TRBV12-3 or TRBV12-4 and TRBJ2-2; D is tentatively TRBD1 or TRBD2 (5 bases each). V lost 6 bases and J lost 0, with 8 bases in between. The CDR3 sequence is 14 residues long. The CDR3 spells CASSSGPNTGELFF. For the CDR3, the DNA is TGTGCCAGCAGCTCGGGACCGAACACCGGGGAGCTGTTTTTT.

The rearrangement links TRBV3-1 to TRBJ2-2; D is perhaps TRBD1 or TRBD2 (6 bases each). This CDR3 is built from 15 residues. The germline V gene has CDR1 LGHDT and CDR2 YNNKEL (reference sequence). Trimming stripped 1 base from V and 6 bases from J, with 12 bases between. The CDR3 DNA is TGTGCCAGCAGCCAAGGGGGGGCCTACTCCGGGGAGCTGTTTTTT. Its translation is CASSQGGAYSGELFF.

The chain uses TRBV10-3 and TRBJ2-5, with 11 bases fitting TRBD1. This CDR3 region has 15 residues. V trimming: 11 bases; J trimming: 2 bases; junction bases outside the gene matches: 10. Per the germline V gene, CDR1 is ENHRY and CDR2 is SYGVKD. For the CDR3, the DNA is TGTGCCTCAAATGGGGGACAGGGGGTGCAAGAGACCCAGTACTTC. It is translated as CASNGGQGVQETQYF.

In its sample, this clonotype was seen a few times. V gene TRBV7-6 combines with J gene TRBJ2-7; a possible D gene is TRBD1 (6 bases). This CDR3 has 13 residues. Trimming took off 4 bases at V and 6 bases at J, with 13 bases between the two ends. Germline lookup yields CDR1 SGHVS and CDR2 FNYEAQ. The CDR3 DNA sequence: TGTGCCAGCAGCTCGAACACAGGGACCGAGCAGTACTTC. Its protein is CASSSNTGTEQYF.

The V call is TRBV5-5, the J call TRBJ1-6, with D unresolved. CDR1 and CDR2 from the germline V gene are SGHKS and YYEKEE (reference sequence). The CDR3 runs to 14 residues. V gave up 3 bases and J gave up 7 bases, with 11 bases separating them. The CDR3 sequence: CASSYDVSNSPLHF. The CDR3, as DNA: TGTGCCAGCAGCTATGACGTATCAAATTCACCCCTCCACTTT.

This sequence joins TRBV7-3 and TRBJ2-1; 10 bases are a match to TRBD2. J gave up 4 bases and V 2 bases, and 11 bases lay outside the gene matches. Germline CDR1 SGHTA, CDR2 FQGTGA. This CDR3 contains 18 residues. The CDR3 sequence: CASSLGGLEREGYNEQFF. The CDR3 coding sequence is TGTGCCAGCAGCTTAGGGGGCCTCGAGCGGGAGGGGTACAATGAGCAGTTCTTC.

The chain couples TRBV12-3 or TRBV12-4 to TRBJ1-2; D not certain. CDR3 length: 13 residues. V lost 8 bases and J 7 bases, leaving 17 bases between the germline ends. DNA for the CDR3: TGTGCCAGCCAGCCGGGTGGAAGGGTTGGCTACACCTTC. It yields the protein CASQPGGRVGYTF.

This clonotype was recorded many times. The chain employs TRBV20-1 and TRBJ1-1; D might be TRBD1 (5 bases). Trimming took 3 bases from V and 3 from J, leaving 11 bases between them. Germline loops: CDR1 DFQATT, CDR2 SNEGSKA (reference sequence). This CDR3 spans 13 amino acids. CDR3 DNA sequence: TGCAGTGCTAGTATCCCGGGGGACACTGAAGCTTTCTTT. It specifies CSASIPGDTEAFF.

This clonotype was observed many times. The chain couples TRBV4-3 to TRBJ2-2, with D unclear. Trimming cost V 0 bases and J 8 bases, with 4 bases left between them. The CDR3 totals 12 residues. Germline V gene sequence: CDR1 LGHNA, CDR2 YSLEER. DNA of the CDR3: TGCGCCAGCAGCCAAGATTGGGGGGAGCTGTTTTTT. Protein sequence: CASSQDWGELFF.

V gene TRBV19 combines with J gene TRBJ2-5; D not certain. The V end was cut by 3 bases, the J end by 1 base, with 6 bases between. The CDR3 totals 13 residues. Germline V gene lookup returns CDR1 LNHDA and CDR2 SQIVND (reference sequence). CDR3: CASSIPFQETQYF. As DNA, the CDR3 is TGTGCCAGTAGTATCCCGTTCCAAGAGACCCAGTACTTC.

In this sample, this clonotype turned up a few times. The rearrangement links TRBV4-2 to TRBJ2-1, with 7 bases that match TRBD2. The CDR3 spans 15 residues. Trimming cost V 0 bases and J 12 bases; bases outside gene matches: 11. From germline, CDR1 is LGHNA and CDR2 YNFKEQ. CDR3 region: CASSQDWRAGVVQFF. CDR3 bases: TGTGCCAGCAGCCAAGATTGGAGGGCGGGAGTGGTGCAGTTCTTC.

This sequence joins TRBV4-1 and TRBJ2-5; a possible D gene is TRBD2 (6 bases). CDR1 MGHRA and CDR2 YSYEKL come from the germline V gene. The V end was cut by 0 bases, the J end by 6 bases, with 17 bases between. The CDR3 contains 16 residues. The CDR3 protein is CASSQDSGLQSKTQYF. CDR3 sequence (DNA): TGCGCCAGCAGCCAAGATTCCGGACTACAATCCAAGACCCAGTACTTC.

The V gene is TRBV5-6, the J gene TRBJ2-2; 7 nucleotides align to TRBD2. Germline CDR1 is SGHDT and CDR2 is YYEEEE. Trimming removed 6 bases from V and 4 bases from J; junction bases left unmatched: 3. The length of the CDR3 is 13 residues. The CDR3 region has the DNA TGTGCCAGCATCCGGGGGGTCACCGGGGAGCTGTTTTTT. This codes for CASIRGVTGELFF.

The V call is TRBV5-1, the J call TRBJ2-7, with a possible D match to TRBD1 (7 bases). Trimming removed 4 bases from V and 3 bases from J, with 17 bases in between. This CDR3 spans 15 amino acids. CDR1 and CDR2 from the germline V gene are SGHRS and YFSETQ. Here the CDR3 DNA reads TGCGCCAGCAGCCTTGGGGGGCAGGGGGGCTACGAGCAGTACTTC. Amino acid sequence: CASSLGGQGGYEQYF.

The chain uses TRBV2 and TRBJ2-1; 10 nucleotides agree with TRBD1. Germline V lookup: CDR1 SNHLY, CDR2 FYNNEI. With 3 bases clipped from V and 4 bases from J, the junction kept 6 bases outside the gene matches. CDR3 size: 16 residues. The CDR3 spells CASSDPGQGRYNEQFF. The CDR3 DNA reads TGTGCCAGCAGTGACCCGGGACAGGGGAGGTACAATGAGCAGTTCTTC.

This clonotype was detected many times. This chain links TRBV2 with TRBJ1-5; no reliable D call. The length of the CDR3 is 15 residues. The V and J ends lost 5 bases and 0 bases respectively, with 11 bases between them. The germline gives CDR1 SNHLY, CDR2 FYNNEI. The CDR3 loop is CASSPATFSNQPQHF. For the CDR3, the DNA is TGTGCCAGCAGTCCAGCTACCTTTAGCAATCAGCCCCAGCATTTT. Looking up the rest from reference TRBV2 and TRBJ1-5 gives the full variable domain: EPEVTQTPSHQVTQMGQEVILRCVPISNHLYFYWYRQILGQKVEFLVSFYNNEISEKSEIFDDQFSVERPDGSNFTLKIRSTKLEDSAMYFCASSPATFSNQPQHFGDGTRLSIL.

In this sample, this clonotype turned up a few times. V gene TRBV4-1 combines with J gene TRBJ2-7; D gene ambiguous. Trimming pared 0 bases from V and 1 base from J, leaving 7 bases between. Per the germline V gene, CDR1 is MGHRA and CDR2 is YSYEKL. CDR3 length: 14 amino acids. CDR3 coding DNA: TGCGCCAGCAGCCAAGAGAGCAGGTCCTACGAGCAGTACTTC. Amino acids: CASSQESRSYEQYF.

The CDR3 sequence: CATSIGNTIYF. DNA for the CDR3: TGTGCCACCAGCATCGGAAACACCATATATTTT. The chain links TRBV15 to TRBJ1-3; no definite D call. The germline V gene encodes CDR1 LNHNV and CDR2 YYDKDF (reference sequence). The CDR3 spans 11 residues. V lost 4 bases and J lost 4, with 2 bases in between.

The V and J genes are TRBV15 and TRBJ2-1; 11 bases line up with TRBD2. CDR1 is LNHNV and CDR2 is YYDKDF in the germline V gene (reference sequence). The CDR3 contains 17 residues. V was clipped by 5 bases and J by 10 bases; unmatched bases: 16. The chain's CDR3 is CATSGSELTSGGSEQFF. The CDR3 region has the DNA TGTGCCACCAGCGGTAGCGAATTAACTAGCGGGGGTTCCGAGCAGTTCTTC.

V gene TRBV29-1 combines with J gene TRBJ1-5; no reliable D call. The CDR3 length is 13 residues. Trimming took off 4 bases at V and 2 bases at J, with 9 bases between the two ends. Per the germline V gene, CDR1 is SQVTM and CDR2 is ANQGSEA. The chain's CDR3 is CSVGNSGNQPQHF. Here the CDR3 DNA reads TGCAGCGTTGGCAACAGCGGCAATCAGCCCCAGCATTTT.

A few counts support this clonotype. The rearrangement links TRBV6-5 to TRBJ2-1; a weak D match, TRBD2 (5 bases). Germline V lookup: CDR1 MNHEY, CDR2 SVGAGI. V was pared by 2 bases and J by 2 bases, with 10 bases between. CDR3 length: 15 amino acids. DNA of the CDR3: TGTGCCAGCAGTTACGAGGGTGCCCCCTACAATGAGCAGTTCTTC. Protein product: CASSYEGAPYNEQFF.